Reported below is one T cell receptor (beta chain). This clone's antigen is unknown. The record has no base qualities; no much larger clone is one base away. This sample was taken from a study of blood T cell repertoires in COVID-19 (TCRdb year 2020). About the study as a whole: Collaborator samples came from the United States, Italy and Spain and covered acute and convalescent phases of COVID-19. The material from the prospective study consisted of cDNA or gDNA derived from T cells, B-cell-depleted T cells, or PBMCs. Deeply sampled blood TCRbeta repertoires from subjects exposed to, actively infected with, or recovered from COVID-19 were included in the dataset. The repertoires were released in a freely available public database intended as a resource for research on the immune response to SARS-CoV-2. Samples came from the ongoing ImmuneRACE study (first 160 participants) plus 1,254 subjects from 6 global collaborators. Nearly every sample came with metadata listing a de-identified subject ID, COVID-19 status, age in years and sex. Where available, HLA class I and class II types were taken from metadata supplied by the sample provider and were not determined by assay-based typing. General findings and caveats noted by the study authors: Clinical and demographic metadata were provided uncurated, with the amount varying by source and participant.

Reading the germline V gene gives CDR1 MDHEN and CDR2 SYDVKM. The CDR3 sequence holds 15 residues, the cysteine and phenylalanine included. Solely the CDR3 DNA is kept, with 45 bases framed from the first base. Relative to germline, V is missing 6 bases and J is missing 0 bases, with 5 bases of the junction outside any gene match. Collaborating institutions collected whole blood in K2EDTA tubes following their own protocols. For TCRbeta analysis, collaborators shipped samples as frozen whole blood, isolated PBMCs, or DNA extracted from either of those sample types. The immunoSEQ Assay, a bias-controlled multiplex PCR, was used to amplify TCRbeta CDR3 regions from genomic DNA. Processing in the source paper ran as follows. Nucleated cell counts per sample were estimated from amplification of reference gene primers within the assay. To quantify the absolute abundance of each unique TCRbeta CDR3 rearrangement, sequence reads were collapsed and filtered. For each sample, productive Simpson clonality was calculated as the square root of Simpson's diversity index over productive rearrangements. TCRdb re-hosts the immuneACCESS table, in-frame sequences only. Its copies lack some clones; in the studies checked, an unresolved V gene accounts for under half of them, and the cause for the rest is not known. V and J calls and clone size are given by that table; D and trimming were obtained from the DNA. The sample has roughly 190,000 clones on record, around 89% of them singletons. Jointly, the top ten make up about 4.2% of the sample.

The chain joins TRBV28 to TRBJ2-1, with 7 middle bases fitting TRBD2. The material sequenced was peripheral blood. This clonotype originated in a human donor in a cohort sampled during active COVID-19. The nucleotides are TGTGCCAGCAGAACCAGCGGGACCTCCTACAATGAGCAGTTCTTC. Translated, it gives CASRTSGTSYNEQFF.